Listed here is a single TCR beta chain. Its target is unknown. The entry originates in a study of identical twins. This CDR3 has 16 amino acids. V trimming: 3 bases; J trimming: 5 bases; junction bases outside the gene matches: 9. Germline CDR1 is SSHAT and CDR2 is FNYEAQ (reference sequence). Broader study findings: The models systematically underestimated how much out-of-frame TCR alpha was shared in monozygotic twins.

Via MiXCR, TCRdb re-called the 5' RACE reads, giving one row per CDR3 protein. The repertoire has about 300,000 distinct CDR3 sequences, roughly an eighth of them found once; the top ten carry around 6.9%. This sample also appeared in a second study, on yellow fever vaccine responses in identical twins.

Sequencing used CD8+ T cells sorted from blood. The chain couples TRBV7-7 to TRBJ2-5, with 10 bases aligning to TRBD2. The clonotype was recovered from a woman aged 18 to 35 in good health. DNA for the CDR3: TGTGCCAGCAGCTTCAGCCTAGCGGGAGTCCGGGAGACCCAGTACTTC. Translation gives CASSFSLAGVRETQYF.